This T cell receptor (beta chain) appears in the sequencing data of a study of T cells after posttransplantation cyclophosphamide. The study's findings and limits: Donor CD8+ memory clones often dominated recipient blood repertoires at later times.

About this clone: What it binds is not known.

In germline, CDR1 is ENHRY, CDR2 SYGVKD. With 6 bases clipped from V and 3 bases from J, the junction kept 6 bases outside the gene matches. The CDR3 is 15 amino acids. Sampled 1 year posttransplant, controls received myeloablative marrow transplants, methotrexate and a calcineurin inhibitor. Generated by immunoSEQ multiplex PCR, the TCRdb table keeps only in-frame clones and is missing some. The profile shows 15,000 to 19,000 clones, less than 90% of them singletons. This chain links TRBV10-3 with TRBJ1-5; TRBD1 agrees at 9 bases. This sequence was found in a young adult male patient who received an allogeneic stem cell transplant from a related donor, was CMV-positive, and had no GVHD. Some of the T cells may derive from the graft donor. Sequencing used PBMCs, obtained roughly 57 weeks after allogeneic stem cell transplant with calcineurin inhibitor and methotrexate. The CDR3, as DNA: TGTGCCATCAGGGCGGGACAGGGCGTCAATCAGCCCCAGCATTTT. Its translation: CAIRAGQGVNQPQHF.